A selection of T cell receptor beta chains follows, all from one sample in a study of shared clonotypes between healthy human individuals. TCRdb's table, derived via immunoSEQ multiplex PCR, lists solely in-frame clones and lacks some. The repertoire holds almost 750,000 clones, about two thirds seen once, with over 1.5% in the top ten. Input material: memory CD4+ T cells sorted from blood. The receptors derive from a woman aged 25 to 45 in good health. Each CDR3 is given with its conserved first and last residue. The D gene is left open where the match is weak. Size is omitted from some rows. Given values are once, few, many or a class for expanded clones.

d_call	clone_size	v_call	j_call	cdr3_aa	cdr3_nt
-	-	TRBV11-2	TRBJ2-7	CASSLKTAYEQYF	TGTGCCAGCAGCTTAAAAACAGCCTACGAGCAGTACTTC
-	many	TRBV2	TRBJ1-1	CASTSGGVGTEAFF	TGTGCCAGCACCTCCGGAGGGGTGGGCACTGAAGCTTTCTTT
TRBD1	-	TRBV4-1	TRBJ2-1	CASSHPVRDSYNEQFF	TGCGCCAGCAGCCATCCCGTCCGGGACAGCTACAATGAGCAGTTCTTC
-	-	TRBV19	TRBJ2-3	CASSTATSYRTDTQYF	TGTGCCAGTAGTACAGCAACTAGCTATCGCACAGATACGCAGTATTTT
TRBD2	few	TRBV27	TRBJ2-1	CASSPEGLAGQGEQFF	TGTGCCAGCAGCCCCGAGGGACTAGCGGGGCAGGGTGAGCAGTTCTTC
TRBD1	-	TRBV4-1	TRBJ2-5	CASSPGTVLETQYF	TGCGCCAGCAGCCCCGGGACAGTTTTGGAGACCCAGTACTTC
-	-	TRBV5-1	TRBJ2-1	CASSLGGASYNEQFF	TGCGCCAGCAGCTTAGGGGGAGCCTCCTACAATGAGCAGTTCTTC
-	few	TRBV30	TRBJ2-3	CAWGHDTQYF	TGTGCCTGGGGGCATGATACGCAGTATTTT
TRBD2	-	TRBV7-2	TRBJ2-1	CASSAGTRLYNEQFF	TGTGCCAGCAGCGCCGGGACTAGGCTTTACAATGAGCAGTTCTTC
-	-	TRBV2	TRBJ1-5	CASSATRASNQPQHF	TGTGCCAGCAGCGCTACTCGAGCTAGCAATCAGCCCCAGCATTTT
-	few	TRBV7-9	TRBJ1-5	CASSSSDSNQPQHF	TGTGCCAGCAGCTCGTCCGATAGCAATCAGCCCCAGCATTTT
TRBD2	-	TRBV7-7	TRBJ2-1	CASSLRSSGEQFF	TGTGCCAGCAGCTTACGAAGTAGCGGGGAGCAGTTCTTC
-	-	TRBV7-9	TRBJ1-1	CASSSSRAAAEAFF	TGTGCCAGCAGCTCCTCCCGGGCGGCGGCTGAAGCTTTCTTT
-	-	TRBV30	TRBJ2-1	CAWSGYNEQFF	TGTGCCTGGAGTGGTTACAATGAGCAGTTCTTC
-	-	TRBV5-4	TRBJ2-2	CASSSGTRTGELFF	TGTGCCAGCAGCTCCGGGACTCGCACCGGGGAGCTGTTTTTT
-	-	TRBV25-1	TRBJ2-6	CASSEMEGSGANVLTF	TGTGCCAGCAGTGAAATGGAGGGCTCTGGGGCCAACGTCCTGACTTTC
TRBD2	-	TRBV9	TRBJ2-7	CASSSRGIAGAYEQYF	TGTGCCAGCAGCTCCCGGGGGATAGCGGGAGCCTACGAGCAGTACTTC
-	-	TRBV7-8	TRBJ2-3	CASSLAQSRGTDTQYF	TGTGCCAGCAGCTTAGCTCAATCCCGCGGCACAGATACGCAGTATTTT
TRBD2	-	TRBV13	TRBJ2-1	CASRAGGTYNEQFF	TGTGCCAGCAGAGCGGGAGGGACCTACAATGAGCAGTTCTTC
-	once	TRBV28	TRBJ1-4	CASRISTRPNEKLFF	TGTGCCAGCAGGATTTCGACCAGACCTAATGAAAAACTGTTTTTT
-	few	TRBV7-2	TRBJ2-2	CASSLVSLGTSNTGELFF	TGTGCCAGCAGCTTAGTTTCATTAGGGACCTCGAACACCGGGGAGCTGTTTTTT
TRBD2	-	TRBV9	TRBJ2-1	CASSALGLAGAEQFF	TGTGCCAGCAGCGCGCTGGGACTAGCGGGAGCCGAGCAGTTCTTC
-	-	TRBV2	TRBJ2-3	CASSEPVGADTQYF	TGTGCCAGCAGTGAACCGGTAGGAGCAGATACGCAGTATTTT
TRBD1	-	TRBV2	TRBJ2-1	CASSERGRLDEQFF	TGTGCCAGCAGTGAAAGGGGGCGCTTGGATGAGCAGTTCTTC
-	-	TRBV19	TRBJ1-4	CASTQQGQSEKLFF	TGTGCCAGTACCCAACAGGGCCAGAGTGAAAAACTGTTTTTT
-	-	TRBV10-3	TRBJ2-7	CATRLGGSYEQYF	TGTGCCACGCGACTAGGAGGGTCCTACGAGCAGTACTTC
-	few	TRBV4-1	TRBJ2-5	CASSQDARDAGTQYF	TGCGCCAGCAGCCAAGACGCCCGGGATGCGGGGACCCAGTACTTC
TRBD1	-	TRBV5-1	TRBJ1-5	CASSLDGGGYNQPQHF	TGCGCCAGCAGCTTGGATGGAGGGGGCTACAATCAGCCCCAGCATTTT
-	-	TRBV28	TRBJ1-1	CASRLMGDTEAFF	TGTGCCAGCAGACTGATGGGGGACACTGAAGCTTTCTTT
TRBD2	once	TRBV28	TRBJ2-2	CASSSSGRGTGELFF	TGTGCCAGCAGTTCTAGCGGGAGGGGCACCGGGGAGCTGTTTTTT
-	-	TRBV9	TRBJ2-1	CASSVEGWVSYNEQFF	TGTGCCAGCAGCGTAGAAGGCTGGGTCTCCTACAATGAGCAGTTCTTC